Following are 24 T cell receptor beta chains from one sample sequenced in a study of CD8+ T cells in alopecia areata. cDNA prepared by RNA extraction and subsequent reverse transcription served as the template for sequencing. This table comes from immunoSEQ multiplex PCR, and its TCRdb copy is limited to in-frame clones, with some not included. The data hold about 120,000 clones, with roughly 50% observed a single time. Specified treatment: oral pan-JAK inhibitor, 5-10 mg twice daily. The sample here was CD8+ T cells sorted from blood, taken at week 4, from a patient treated with tofacitinib. The receptors derive from a human donor with alopecia areata.

V is TRBV29-1 and J is TRBJ2-3; 11 nucleotides agree with TRBD2. The CDR3 length is 14 residues. The V segment lost 6 bases and the J segment 4 bases; nucleotides outside the gene matches: 6. Germline CDR1 is SQVTM and CDR2 is ANQGSEA. The CDR3 region is CSVHSGGAADTQYF. The DNA for the CDR3 is TGCAGCGTGCATAGCGGGGGGGCCGCAGATACGCAGTATTTT.

This clone was recorded a few times. The chain combines TRBV30 with TRBJ2-5, with 7 bases lining up with TRBD2. The CDR3 has 13 residues. Germline values: CDR1 GTSNPN, CDR2 SVGIG (reference sequence). V dropped 0 bases and J dropped 5; count of bases not matched to a gene: 3. Here the CDR3 reads CAWSVAGLETQYF. In nucleotides, the CDR3 is TGTGCCTGGAGTGTAGCGGGGCTTGAGACCCAGTACTTC.

This chain joins TRBV9 and TRBJ2-3; D not resolved. This CDR3 has 11 residues. Trimming pared 2 bases from V and 7 bases from J, leaving 5 bases between. The germline CDR1 and CDR2 sequences are SGDLS and YYNGEE. Here the CDR3 DNA reads TGTGCCAGCAGCGTGGGAAATACGCAGTATTTT. Protein product: CASSVGNTQYF.

This clone occurred a few times. V and J are TRBV15 and TRBJ1-4, with D hard to call. This CDR3 spans 15 amino acids. The V gene lost 0 bases and the J gene lost 8 bases, with 13 bases spanning the gap. Per germline, CDR1 LNHNV and CDR2 YYDKDF (reference sequence). This chain's CDR3 is CATSRDPFGGEKLFF. CDR3 in DNA: TGTGCCACCAGCAGAGATCCTTTCGGCGGGGAAAAACTGTTTTTT.

The V call is TRBV27, the J call TRBJ1-1, with D possibly TRBD1 on 5 matching bases. The CDR3 consists of 18 residues. The germline V gene encodes CDR1 MNHEY and CDR2 SMNVEV (reference sequence). V lost 6 bases and J lost 4, with 27 bases in between. CDR3 in amino acids: CASSLLSPVGERSTEAFF. CDR3 nucleotide sequence: TGTGCCAGCAGCCTCCTTTCCCCTGTGGGGGAAAGGAGCACTGAAGCTTTCTTT.

In this sample, this clone turned up once. CDR3 bases: TGTGCCTGGGATGCCGGGACAGGGGGCGACGAGCAGTACTTC. This sequence encodes CAWDAGTGGDEQYF. The chain is built from TRBV30 and TRBJ2-7, with 12 bases that match TRBD1. Trimming at V came to 5 bases and at J to 5 bases, leaving 7 bases not matched to a gene. The germline CDR1 and CDR2 sequences are GTSNPN and SVGIG (reference sequence). This CDR3 contains 14 residues.

This chain uses TRBV30 with TRBJ2-7; either TRBD1 or TRBD2 may fit D (5 bases each). Germline CDR1 and CDR2: GTSNPN and SVGIG (reference sequence). CDR3 length: 14 residues. Between the trimmed V and J ends, which lost 4 bases and 4 bases, there was a span of 17 bases. DNA of the CDR3: TGTGCCTGGATGAGGGACGGCTCTTTGTACGAGCAGTACTTC. Amino acids: CAWMRDGSLYEQYF.

The chain joins TRBV9 to TRBJ2-5; D is perhaps TRBD1 or TRBD2 (5 bases each). The CDR3 consists of 12 residues. V lost 5 bases to trimming and J lost 7 bases, with 12 bases between them. Germline V gene data show CDR1 as SGDLS and CDR2 as YYNGEE. In DNA form, the CDR3 reads TGTGCCAGCAGGGGGGACGAGGCGACCCAGTACTTC. Translated: CASRGDEATQYF.

The chain carries TRBV29-1 and TRBJ2-3; TRBD2 matches 8 bases. Germline trimming cut 4 bases from V and 6 bases from J; bases unmatched to any gene: 6. The CDR3 covers 13 residues. Germline loops: CDR1 SQVTM, CDR2 ANQGSEA. CDR3 loop: CSVVGGVSDTQYF. CDR3 DNA: TGCAGCGTTGTCGGGGGGGTTAGCGATACGCAGTATTTT.

V gene TRBV29-1 combines with J gene TRBJ1-5; weak D call: TRBD1 (5 bases). The CDR3 covers 14 residues. Germline V gene sequence: CDR1 SQVTM, CDR2 ANQGSEA. The V and J ends lost 0 bases and 3 bases respectively, with 9 bases between them. The CDR3 protein is CSVEEGGNNQPQHF. The CDR3 bases are TGCAGCGTTGAAGAGGGGGGTAACAATCAGCCCCAGCATTTT.

The V gene is TRBV7-8, the J gene TRBJ1-6; 7 bases are shared with TRBD1. Germline V gives CDR1 SGHVS, CDR2 FQNEAQ. CDR3 length: 15 residues. After removal of 5 bases from V and 6 bases from J, the junction contained 7 bases not matched to a gene. This CDR3 is CASSRLGDSNSPLHF. The CDR3 region has the DNA TGTGCCAGCAGCCGTTTAGGGGACAGTAATTCACCCCTCCACTTT.

This clone was seen a few times. The V and J genes are TRBV29-1 and TRBJ1-1; D gene ambiguous. This CDR3 has 12 residues. Germline CDR1 is SQVTM and CDR2 is ANQGSEA. The V gene lost 6 bases and the J gene lost 3 bases, with 11 bases spanning the gap. This CDR3 reads CSVVVRDTEAFF. The CDR3 DNA reads as TGCAGCGTCGTTGTACGCGACACTGAAGCTTTCTTT.

This chain's CDR3 is CSAPLVETQYF. Written as DNA, the CDR3 is TGCAGTGCTCCCTTAGTAGAGACCCAGTACTTC. This chain connects TRBV20-1 to TRBJ2-5; D is undetermined. In germline, CDR1 is DFQATT, CDR2 SNEGSKA (reference sequence). V was cut by 5 bases and J by 4 bases, with 8 bases left in between. The CDR3 spans 11 residues.

The V gene is TRBV5-6, the J gene TRBJ2-1, with 8 bases that match TRBD2. Trimming took 2 bases from V and 6 from J; bases not matched to a gene: 7. Germline V gives CDR1 SGHDT, CDR2 YYEEEE. The CDR3 runs 15 residues. In DNA form, the CDR3 reads TGTGCCAGCAGCTTCATACGGGGGGGCCTCAATGAGCAGTTCTTC. Translation: CASSFIRGGLNEQFF. Filled out from reference TRBV5-6 and TRBJ2-1, the complete variable domain reads DAGVTQSPTHLIKTRGQQVTLRCSPKSGHDTVSWYQQALGQGPQFIFQYYEEEERQRGNFPDRFSGHQFPNYSSELNVNALLLGDSALYLCASSFIRGGLNEQFFGPGTRLTVL.

This clone was seen once. V is TRBV30 and J is TRBJ1-5, with 9 nucleotides matching TRBD1. CDR3 length: 14 amino acids. V lost 2 bases to trimming and J lost 5 bases; unmatched junction nucleotides: 4. Germline V CDR1 and CDR2: GTSNPN, SVGIG (reference sequence). The CDR3 bases are TGTGCCTGGAGTTCGGGACAGGGCTATCAGCCCCAGCATTTT. Protein: CAWSSGQGYQPQHF.

The genes are TRBV4-1 and TRBJ1-5, with unresolved D. This CDR3 has 15 amino acids. V was pared by 4 bases and J by 1 base, with 11 bases between. CDR1 MGHRA and CDR2 YSYEKL come from the germline V gene. CDR3 coding DNA: TGCGCCAGCAGCCGCACCCGGGCCAGCAATCAGCCCCAGCATTTT. Translating gives CASSRTRASNQPQHF.

Notes on this clone: This CDR3 is also generated by other DNA sequences in the sample. V and J are TRBV13 and TRBJ2-2; D may be TRBD2 (6 bases). There are 12 residues in the CDR3. V lost 5 bases, J lost 8 bases, and 9 bases lay in between. Germline V gene lookup returns CDR1 PRHDT and CDR2 FYEKMQ (reference sequence). In nucleotides, the CDR3 is TGTGCCAGCAGCCTCGGGACTGGGGAGCTGTTTTTT. Protein: CASSLGTGELFF.

This clone was seen just once. The junction shows a germline mismatch at one end, possibly a read error. CDR3 protein: CTSSFDGRGYGTQYF. CDR3 sequence (DNA): TGTACCAGCAGCTTTGATGGACGGGGATACGGTACGCAGTATTTT. This chain joins TRBV5-6 and TRBJ2-3, with D possibly being TRBD2 (5 bases). Germline CDR1 SGHDT, CDR2 YYEEEE. This CDR3 has 15 amino acids.

This clone was seen only a few times. The chain joins TRBV4-3 to TRBJ2-7; D unclear. V was shortened by 3 bases and J by 2 bases, with 14 bases between the two germline ends. CDR1 LGHNA and CDR2 YSLEER come from the germline V gene. This CDR3 contains 15 residues. In nucleotides, the CDR3 is TGCGCCAGCAGCCAGGATTGGTCGGGCACCTACGAGCAGTACTTC. It yields the protein CASSQDWSGTYEQYF.

This sequence joins TRBV5-1 and TRBJ2-5, with 7 bases fitting TRBD1. This CDR3 comprises 16 residues. With 4 bases clipped from V and 4 bases from J, the junction kept 13 bases outside the gene matches. CDR1 is SGHRS, CDR2 YFSETQ, per germline. This chain's CDR3 is CASSPGRGGDRETQYF. The CDR3 DNA is TGCGCCAGCAGCCCCGGACGAGGGGGCGATAGAGAGACCCAGTACTTC.

The V and J genes are TRBV7-2 and TRBJ2-3, with 11 bases aligning to TRBD2. The CDR3 runs 16 residues. Germline V gene sequence: CDR1 SGHTA, CDR2 FQGNSA. Trimming removed 5 bases from V and 5 bases from J; junction bases left unmatched: 9. CDR3 in DNA: TGTGCCAGCAGCAGTCTTAGCGGGGGGGCGGAAGATACGCAGTATTTT. Protein product: CASSSLSGGAEDTQYF.

The rearrangement links TRBV25-1 to TRBJ2-7; TRBD2 matches 7 bases. The CDR3 runs to 12 residues. The V gene end was trimmed by 6 bases and the J gene end by 6 bases; junction bases not matched to a gene: 5. Germline CDR1 is MGHDK and CDR2 is SYGVNS. The CDR3 region has the DNA TGTGCCAGCAGCCTGGGCGGGAGCGAGCAGTACTTC. Translation gives CASSLGGSEQYF.

This clone has more than one count but fewer than ten. The chain recombines TRBV6-5 with TRBJ2-1; 8 bases fit TRBD1. The V gene's germline CDR1 is MNHEY and CDR2 SVGAGI. V gave up 5 bases and J gave up 6 bases; unmatched junction bases: 3. This CDR3 contains 13 residues. CDR3 protein: CASSPDRVNEQFF. CDR3 bases: TGTGCCAGCAGTCCGGACAGGGTCAATGAGCAGTTCTTC.

The V gene is TRBV28, the J gene TRBJ2-1, with TRBD1 identical over 7 bases. J lost 0 bases, V lost 7 bases, and 6 bases had no gene match. Germline V CDR1 and CDR2: MDHEN, SYDVKM. The CDR3 runs 15 residues. The CDR3: CASTLEGASYNEQFF. The DNA of the CDR3 is TGTGCCAGCACCCTAGAGGGGGCCTCCTACAATGAGCAGTTCTTC.